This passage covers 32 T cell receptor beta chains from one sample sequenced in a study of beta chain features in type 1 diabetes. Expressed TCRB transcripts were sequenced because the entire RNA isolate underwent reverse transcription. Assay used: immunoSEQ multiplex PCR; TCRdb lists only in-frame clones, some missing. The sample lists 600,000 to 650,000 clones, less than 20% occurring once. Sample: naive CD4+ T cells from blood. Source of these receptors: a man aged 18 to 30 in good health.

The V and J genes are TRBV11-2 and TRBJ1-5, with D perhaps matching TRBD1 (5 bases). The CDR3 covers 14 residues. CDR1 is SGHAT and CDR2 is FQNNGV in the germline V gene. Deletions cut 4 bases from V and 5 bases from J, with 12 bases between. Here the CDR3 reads CASSSLTGDQPQHF. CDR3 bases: TGTGCCAGCAGCTCCCTTACGGGGGATCAGCCCCAGCATTTT.

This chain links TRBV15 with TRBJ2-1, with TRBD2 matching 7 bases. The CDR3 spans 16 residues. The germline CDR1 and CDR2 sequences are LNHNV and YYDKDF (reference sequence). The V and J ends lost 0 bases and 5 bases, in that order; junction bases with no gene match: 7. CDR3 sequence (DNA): TGTGCCACCAGCAGAGATCGGACTAGACACCACAATGAGCAGTTCTTC. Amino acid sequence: CATSRDRTRHHNEQFF.

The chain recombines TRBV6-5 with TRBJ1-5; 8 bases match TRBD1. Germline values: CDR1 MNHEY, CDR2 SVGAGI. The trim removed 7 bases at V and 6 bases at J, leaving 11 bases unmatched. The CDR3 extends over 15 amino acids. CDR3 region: CASNARQGIGQPQHF. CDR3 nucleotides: TGTGCCAGCAACGCGAGACAGGGGATAGGTCAGCCCCAGCATTTT.

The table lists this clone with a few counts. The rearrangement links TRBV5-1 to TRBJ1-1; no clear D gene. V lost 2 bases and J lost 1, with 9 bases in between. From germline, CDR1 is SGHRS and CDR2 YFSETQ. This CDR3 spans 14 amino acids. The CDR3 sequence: CASSFTAGNTEAFF. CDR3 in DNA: TGCGCCAGCAGCTTCACAGCTGGGAACACTGAAGCTTTCTTT. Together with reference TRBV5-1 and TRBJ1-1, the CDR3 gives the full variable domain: KAGVTQTPRYLIKTRGQQVTLSCSPISGHRSVSWYQQTPGQGLQFLFEYFSETQRNKGNFPGRFSGRQFSNSRSEMNVSTLELGDSALYLCASSFTAGNTEAFFGQGTRLTVV.

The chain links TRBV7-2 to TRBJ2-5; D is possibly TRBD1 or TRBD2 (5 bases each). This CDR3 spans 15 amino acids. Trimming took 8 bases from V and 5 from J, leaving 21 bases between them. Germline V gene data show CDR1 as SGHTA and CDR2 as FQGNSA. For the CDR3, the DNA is TGTGCCAGCCTCAAGAGGGGAAAAGGGCATGAGACCCAGTACTTC. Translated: CASLKRGKGHETQYF.

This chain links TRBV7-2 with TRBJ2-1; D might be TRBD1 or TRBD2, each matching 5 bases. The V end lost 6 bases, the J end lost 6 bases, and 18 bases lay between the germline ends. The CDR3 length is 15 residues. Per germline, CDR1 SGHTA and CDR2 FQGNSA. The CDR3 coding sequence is TGTGCCAGCAGTTACCAGAGGGGCCAGGGCAATGAGCAGTTCTTC. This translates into CASSYQRGQGNEQFF.

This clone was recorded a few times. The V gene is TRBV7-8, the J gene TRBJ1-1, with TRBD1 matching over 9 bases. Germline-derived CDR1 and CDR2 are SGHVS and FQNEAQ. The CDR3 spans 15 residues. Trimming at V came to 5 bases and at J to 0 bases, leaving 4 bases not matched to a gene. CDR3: CASSGHRGLNTEAFF. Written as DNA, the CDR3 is TGTGCCAGCAGCGGCCACAGGGGGCTGAACACTGAAGCTTTCTTT. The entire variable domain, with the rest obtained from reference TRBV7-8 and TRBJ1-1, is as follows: GAGVSQSPRYKVAKRGQDVALRCDPISGHVSLFWYQQALGQGPEFLTYFQNEAQLDKSGLPSDRFFAERPEGSVSTLKIQRTQQEDSAVYLCASSGHRGLNTEAFFGQGTRLTVV.

The CDR3 sequence is CASAHEGSEETQYF. CDR3 bases: TGTGCTAGTGCCCACGAGGGGAGCGAAGAGACCCAGTACTTC. This chain connects TRBV12-5 to TRBJ2-5; either TRBD1 or TRBD2 may fit D (5 bases each). CDR1 is LGHNT, CDR2 FRNRAP, per germline. Trimming removed 7 bases from V and 3 bases from J, with 15 bases in between. The CDR3 spans 14 residues.

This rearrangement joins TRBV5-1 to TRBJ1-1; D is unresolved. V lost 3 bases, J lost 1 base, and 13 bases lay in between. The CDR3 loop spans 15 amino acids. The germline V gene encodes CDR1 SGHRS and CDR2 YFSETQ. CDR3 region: CASSWNGVPNTEAFF. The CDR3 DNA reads TGCGCCAGCAGCTGGAACGGGGTCCCGAACACTGAAGCTTTCTTT.

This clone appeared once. The CDR3 sequence is CASSKVGSYEQYF. The CDR3 DNA sequence: TGTGCCAGCAGCAAAGTAGGGTCCTACGAGCAGTACTTC. The chain uses TRBV7-6 and TRBJ2-5; D remains unclear. Gene TRBJ2-7 matches the end of the DNA better, so the J call may be wrong. CDR3 length: 13 residues. CDR1 SGHVS and CDR2 FNYEAQ come from the germline V gene.

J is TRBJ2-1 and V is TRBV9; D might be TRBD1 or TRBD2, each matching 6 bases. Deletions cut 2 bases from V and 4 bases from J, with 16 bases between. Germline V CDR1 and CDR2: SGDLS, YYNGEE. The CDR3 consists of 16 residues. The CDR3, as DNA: TGTGCCAGCAGCGTCCGGGACTGGGGGGCTTACAATGAGCAGTTCTTC. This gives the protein CASSVRDWGAYNEQFF.

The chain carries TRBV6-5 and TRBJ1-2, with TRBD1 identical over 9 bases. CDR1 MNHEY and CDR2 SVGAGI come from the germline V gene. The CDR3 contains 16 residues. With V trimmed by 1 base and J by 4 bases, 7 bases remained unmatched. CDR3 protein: CASSYFGQGRTYGYTF. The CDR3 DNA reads TGTGCCAGCAGTTACTTTGGACAGGGGAGGACCTATGGCTACACCTTC.

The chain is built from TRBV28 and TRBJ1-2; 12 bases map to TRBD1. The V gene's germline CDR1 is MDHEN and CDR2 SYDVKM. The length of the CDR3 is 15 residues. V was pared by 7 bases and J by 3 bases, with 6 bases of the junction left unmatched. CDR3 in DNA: TGTGCCAGCAAGTCGGGACAGGGGGCTTACTATGGCTACACCTTC. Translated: CASKSGQGAYYGYTF.

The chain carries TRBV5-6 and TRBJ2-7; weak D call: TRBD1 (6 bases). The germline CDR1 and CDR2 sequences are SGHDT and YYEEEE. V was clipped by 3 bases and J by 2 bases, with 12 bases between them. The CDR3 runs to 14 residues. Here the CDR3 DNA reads TGTGCCAGCAGCTACCGGGACAACCCCTACGAGCAGTACTTC. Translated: CASSYRDNPYEQYF.

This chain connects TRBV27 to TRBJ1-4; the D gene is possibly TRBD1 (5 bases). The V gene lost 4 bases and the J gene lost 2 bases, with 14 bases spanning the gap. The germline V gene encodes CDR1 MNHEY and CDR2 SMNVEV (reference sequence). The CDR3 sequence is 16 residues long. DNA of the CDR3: TGTGCCAGCAGTTCAGGGTTTGTAAGGACTAATGAAAAACTGTTTTTT. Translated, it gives CASSSGFVRTNEKLFF. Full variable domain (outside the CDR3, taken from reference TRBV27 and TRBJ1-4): EAQVTQNPRYLITVTGKKLTVTCSQNMNHEYMSWYRQDPGLGLRQIYYSMNVEVTDKGDVPEGYKVSRKEKRNFPLILESPSPNQTSLYFCASSSGFVRTNEKLFFGSGTQLSVL.

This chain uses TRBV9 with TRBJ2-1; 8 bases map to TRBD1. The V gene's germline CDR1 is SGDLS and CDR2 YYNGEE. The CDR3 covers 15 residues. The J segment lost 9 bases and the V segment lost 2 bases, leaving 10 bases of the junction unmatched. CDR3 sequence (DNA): TGTGCCAGCAGCGTCCAGGGGGCGGGGACTGGTGAGCAGTTCTTC. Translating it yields CASSVQGAGTGEQFF. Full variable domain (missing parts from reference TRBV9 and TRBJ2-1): DSGVTQTPKHLITATGQRVTLRCSPRSGDLSVYWYQQSLDQGLQFLIQYYNGEERAKGNILERFSAQQFPDLHSELNLSSLELGDSALYFCASSVQGAGTGEQFFGPGTRLTVL.

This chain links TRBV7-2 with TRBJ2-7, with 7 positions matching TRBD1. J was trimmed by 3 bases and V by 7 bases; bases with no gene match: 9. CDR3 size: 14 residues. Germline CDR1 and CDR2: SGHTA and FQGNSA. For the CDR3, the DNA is TGTGCCAGCAACAAGGGGGACAGAGGCTACGAGCAGTACTTC. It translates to CASNKGDRGYEQYF.

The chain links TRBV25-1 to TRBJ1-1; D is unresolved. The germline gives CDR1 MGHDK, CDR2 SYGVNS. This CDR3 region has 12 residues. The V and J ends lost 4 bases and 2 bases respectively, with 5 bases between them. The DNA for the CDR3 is TGTGCCAGCAGTGCTTTTAACACTGAAGCTTTCTTT. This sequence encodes CASSAFNTEAFF.

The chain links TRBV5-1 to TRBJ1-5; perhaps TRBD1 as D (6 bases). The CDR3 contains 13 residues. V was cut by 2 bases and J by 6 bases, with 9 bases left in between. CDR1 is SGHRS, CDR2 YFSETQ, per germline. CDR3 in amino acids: CASSLGGTQPQHF. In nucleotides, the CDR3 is TGCGCCAGCAGCTTAGGGGGGACTCAGCCCCAGCATTTT.

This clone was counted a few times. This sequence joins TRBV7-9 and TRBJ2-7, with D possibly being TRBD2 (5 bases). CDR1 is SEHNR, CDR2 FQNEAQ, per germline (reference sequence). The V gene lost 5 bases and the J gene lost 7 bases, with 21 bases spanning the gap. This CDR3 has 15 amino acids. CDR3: CASSPSRPGSGEQYF. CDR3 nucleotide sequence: TGTGCCAGCAGCCCTTCTCGTCCGGGATCGGGGGAGCAGTACTTC.

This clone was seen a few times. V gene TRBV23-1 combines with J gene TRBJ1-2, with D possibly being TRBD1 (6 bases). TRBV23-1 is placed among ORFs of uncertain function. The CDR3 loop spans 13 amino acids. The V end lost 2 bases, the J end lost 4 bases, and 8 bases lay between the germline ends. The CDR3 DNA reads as TGCGCCAGCAGTCAACCAGGGGTCTATGGCTACACCTTC. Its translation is CASSQPGVYGYTF.

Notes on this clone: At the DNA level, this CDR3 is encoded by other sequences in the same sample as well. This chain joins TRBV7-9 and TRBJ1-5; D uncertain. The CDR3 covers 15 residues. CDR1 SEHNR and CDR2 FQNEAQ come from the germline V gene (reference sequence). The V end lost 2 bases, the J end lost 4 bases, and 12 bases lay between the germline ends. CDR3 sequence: CASSLSGGRNQPQHF. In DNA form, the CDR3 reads TGTGCCAGCAGCTTATCAGGAGGGAGGAATCAGCCCCAGCATTTT.

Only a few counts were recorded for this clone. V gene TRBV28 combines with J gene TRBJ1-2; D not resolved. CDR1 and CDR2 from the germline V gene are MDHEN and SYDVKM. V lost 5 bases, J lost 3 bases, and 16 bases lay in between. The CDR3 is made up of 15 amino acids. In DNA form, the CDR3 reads TGTGCCAGCAGTACCAGGTGGGCGCATTACTATGGCTACACCTTC. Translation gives CASSTRWAHYYGYTF.

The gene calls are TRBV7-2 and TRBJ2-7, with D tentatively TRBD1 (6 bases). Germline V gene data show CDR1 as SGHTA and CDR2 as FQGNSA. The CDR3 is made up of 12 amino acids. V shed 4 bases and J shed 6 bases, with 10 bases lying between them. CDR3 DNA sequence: TGTGCCAGCAGCTACGACAGGCTCGAGCAGTACTTC. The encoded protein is CASSYDRLEQYF.

The CDR3 region has the DNA TGTGCCAGCAGTTCCCCAGGGAGATCTGGGGCCAACGTCCTGACTTTC. This sequence encodes CASSSPGRSGANVLTF. The genes are TRBV6-5 and TRBJ2-6; D is tentatively TRBD1 or TRBD2 (5 bases each). CDR3 length equals 16 residues. The V gene's germline CDR1 is MNHEY and CDR2 SVGAGI. Trimming removed 4 bases from V and 1 base from J, with 11 bases in between.

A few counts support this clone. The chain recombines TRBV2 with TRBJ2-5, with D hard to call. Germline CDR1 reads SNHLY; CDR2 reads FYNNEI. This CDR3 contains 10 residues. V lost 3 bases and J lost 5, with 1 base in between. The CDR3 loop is CASSDETQYF. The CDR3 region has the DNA TGTGCCAGCAGTGACGAGACCCAGTACTTC.

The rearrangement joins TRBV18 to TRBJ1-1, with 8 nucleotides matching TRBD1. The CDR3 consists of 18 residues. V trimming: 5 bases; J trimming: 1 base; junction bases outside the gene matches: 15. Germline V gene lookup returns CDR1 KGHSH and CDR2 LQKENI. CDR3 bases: TGTGCCAGCTCATCGCTCAGGGGGCTTGGTGTATCGAACACTGAAGCTTTCTTT. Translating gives CASSSLRGLGVSNTEAFF.

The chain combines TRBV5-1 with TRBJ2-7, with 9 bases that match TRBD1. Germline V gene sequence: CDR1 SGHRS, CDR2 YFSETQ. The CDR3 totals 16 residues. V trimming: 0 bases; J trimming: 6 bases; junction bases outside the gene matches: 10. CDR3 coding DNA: TGCGCCAGCAGCTTGGGCCTAACCACAGGGGGCCGCGAGCAGTACTTC. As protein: CASSLGLTTGGREQYF.

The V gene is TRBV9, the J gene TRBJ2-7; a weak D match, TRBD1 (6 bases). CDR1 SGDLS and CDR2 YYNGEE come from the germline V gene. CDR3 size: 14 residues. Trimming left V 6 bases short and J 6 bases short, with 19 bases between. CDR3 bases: TGTGCCAGCACCAAAACCGCGGAAGGGGGCGAGCAGTACTTC. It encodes CASTKTAEGGEQYF.

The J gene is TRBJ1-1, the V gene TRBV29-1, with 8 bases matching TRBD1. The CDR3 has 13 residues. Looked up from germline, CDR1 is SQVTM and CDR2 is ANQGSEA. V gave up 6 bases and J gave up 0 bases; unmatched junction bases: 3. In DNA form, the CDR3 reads TGCAGCGTAAAGGGACAGGTGAACACTGAAGCTTTCTTT. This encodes CSVKGQVNTEAFF.

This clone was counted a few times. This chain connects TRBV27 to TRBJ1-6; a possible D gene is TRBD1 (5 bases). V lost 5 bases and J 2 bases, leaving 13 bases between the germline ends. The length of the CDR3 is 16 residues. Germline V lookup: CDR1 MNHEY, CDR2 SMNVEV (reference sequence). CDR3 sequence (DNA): TGTGCCAGCAGTCGGGGGACCGCTCCCTATAATTCACCCCTCCACTTT. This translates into CASSRGTAPYNSPLHF.

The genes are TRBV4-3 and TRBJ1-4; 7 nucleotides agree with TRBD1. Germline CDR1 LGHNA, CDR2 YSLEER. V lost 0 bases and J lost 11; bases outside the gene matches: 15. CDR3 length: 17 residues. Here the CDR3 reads CASSQDGGPGQSRKLFF. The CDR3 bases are TGCGCCAGCAGCCAAGATGGGGGTCCGGGACAGAGCAGGAAACTGTTTTTT.